This is a list of T cell receptor beta chains from one sample in a study of shared clonotypes between healthy human individuals. The repertoire was sequenced with immunoSEQ multiplex PCR; TCRdb's copy has only in-frame clones and lacks some. The sample has roughly 650,000 clones, 95% to 96% seen once. Input material: naive CD8+ T cells sorted from blood. The source of these receptors is a young woman in good health. CDR3s include the opening cysteine and the closing phenylalanine or tryptophan. The order of the fields is J gene, V gene, CDR3 protein.

TRBJ1-2 | TRBV19 | CASSGDGGYGYTF
TRBJ2-7 | TRBV9 | CASSATDSYEQYF
TRBJ2-1 | TRBV27 | CASSLSSGSSYNEQFF
TRBJ1-2 | TRBV10-2 | CASWDTYGYTF
TRBJ2-7 | TRBV28 | CASNGFVSSYEQYF
TRBJ1-6 | TRBV19 | CASSAGLASPLHF
TRBJ1-4 | TRBV27 | CASTTGPNEKLFF
TRBJ2-3 | TRBV27 | CASSTSGSTDTQYF
TRBJ2-5 | TRBV7-9 | CASSSVEGPRETQYF
TRBJ2-7 | TRBV28 | CASSFPSREGRYEQYF
TRBJ2-7 | TRBV4-1 | CASSQFLAAEQYF
TRBJ1-5 | TRBV27 | CASSLTGGNQPQHF
TRBJ2-2 | TRBV6-5 | CASSKTWTGELFF
TRBJ2-7 | TRBV7-9 | CASSLAVDEQYF
TRBJ2-1 | TRBV5-5 | CASSSGRAATNEQFF
TRBJ2-1 | TRBV18 | CASSPAKGQGYNEQFF
TRBJ1-5 | TRBV19 | CASSIDLGQGLGQPQHF
TRBJ2-1 | TRBV28 | CASSPRTSGSYNEQFF
TRBJ2-3 | TRBV9 | CASSVVQSGVDTDTQYF
TRBJ2-1 | TRBV28 | CASSSSYSYNEQFF
TRBJ2-2 | TRBV2 | CASSELLAGVPGELFF
TRBJ2-7 | TRBV27 | CASSSTGTSYEQYF
- | TRBV2 | CATDGDDYEQYF
TRBJ1-3 | TRBV4-1 | CASSQRRRDRASGNTIYF
TRBJ2-1 | TRBV11-2 | CASSFLAGGSYNEQFF
TRBJ1-1 | TRBV4-1 | CASSQADQGPGAEAFF
TRBJ2-3 | TRBV4-2 | CASSPIGDRSTDTQYF